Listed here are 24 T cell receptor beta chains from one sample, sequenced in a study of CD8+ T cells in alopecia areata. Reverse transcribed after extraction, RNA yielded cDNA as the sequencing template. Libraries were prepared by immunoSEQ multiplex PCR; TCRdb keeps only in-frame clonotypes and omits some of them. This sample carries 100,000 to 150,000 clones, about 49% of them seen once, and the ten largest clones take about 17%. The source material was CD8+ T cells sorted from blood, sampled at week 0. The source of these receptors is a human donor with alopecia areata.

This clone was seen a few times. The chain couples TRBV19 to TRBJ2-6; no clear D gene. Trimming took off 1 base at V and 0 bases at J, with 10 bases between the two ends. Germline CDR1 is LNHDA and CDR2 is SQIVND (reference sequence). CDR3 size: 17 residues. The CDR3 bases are TGTGCCAGTAGTATAGTGCCAGATAGCTCTGGGGCCAACGTCCTGACTTTC. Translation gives CASSIVPDSSGANVLTF.

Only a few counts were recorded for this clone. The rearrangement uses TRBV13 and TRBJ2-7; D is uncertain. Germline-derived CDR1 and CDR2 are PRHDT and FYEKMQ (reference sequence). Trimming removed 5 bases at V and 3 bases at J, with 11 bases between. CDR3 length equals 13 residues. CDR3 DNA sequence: TGTGCCAGCAGCCGACCGGCAGGCTACGAGCAGTACTTC. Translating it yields CASSRPAGYEQYF.

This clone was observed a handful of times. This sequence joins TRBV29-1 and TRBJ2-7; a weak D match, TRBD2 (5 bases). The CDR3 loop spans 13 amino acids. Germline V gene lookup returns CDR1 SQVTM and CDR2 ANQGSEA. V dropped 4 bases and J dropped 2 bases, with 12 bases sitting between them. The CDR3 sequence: CSVVPGNTYEQYF. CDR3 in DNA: TGCAGCGTTGTTCCCGGGAACACCTACGAGCAGTACTTC.

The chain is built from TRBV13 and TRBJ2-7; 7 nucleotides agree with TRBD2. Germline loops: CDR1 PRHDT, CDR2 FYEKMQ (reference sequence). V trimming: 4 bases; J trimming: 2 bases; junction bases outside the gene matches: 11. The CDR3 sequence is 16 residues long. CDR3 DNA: TGTGCCAGCAGCTCCCTCGGGGAGCGGGGAGCCTACGAGCAGTACTTC. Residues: CASSSLGERGAYEQYF.

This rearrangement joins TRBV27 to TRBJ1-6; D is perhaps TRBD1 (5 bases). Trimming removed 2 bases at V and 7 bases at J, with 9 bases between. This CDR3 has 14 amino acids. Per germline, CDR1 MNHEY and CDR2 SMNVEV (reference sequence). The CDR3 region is CASSLRQQNSPLHF. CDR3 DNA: TGTGCCAGCAGTTTACGACAGCAGAATTCACCCCTCCACTTT.

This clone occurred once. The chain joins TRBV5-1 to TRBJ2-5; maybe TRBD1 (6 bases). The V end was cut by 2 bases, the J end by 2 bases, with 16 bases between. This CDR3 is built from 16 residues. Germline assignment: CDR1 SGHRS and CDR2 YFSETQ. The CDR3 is CASSFSPGQGQETQYF. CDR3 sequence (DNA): TGCGCCAGCAGCTTCTCGCCTGGGCAGGGGCAAGAGACCCAGTACTTC.

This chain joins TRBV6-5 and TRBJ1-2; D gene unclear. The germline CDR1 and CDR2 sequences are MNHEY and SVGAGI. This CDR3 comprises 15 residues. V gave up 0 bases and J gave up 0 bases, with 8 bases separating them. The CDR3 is CASSYSPEANYGYTF. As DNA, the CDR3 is TGTGCCAGCAGTTACTCTCCGGAGGCTAACTATGGCTACACCTTC.

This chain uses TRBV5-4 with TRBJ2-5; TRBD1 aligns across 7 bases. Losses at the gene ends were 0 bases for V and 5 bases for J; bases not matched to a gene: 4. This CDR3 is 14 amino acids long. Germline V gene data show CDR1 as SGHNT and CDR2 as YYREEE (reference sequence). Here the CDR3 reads CASSLEQGQETQYF. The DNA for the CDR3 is TGTGCCAGCAGCTTGGAACAGGGGCAGGAGACCCAGTACTTC.

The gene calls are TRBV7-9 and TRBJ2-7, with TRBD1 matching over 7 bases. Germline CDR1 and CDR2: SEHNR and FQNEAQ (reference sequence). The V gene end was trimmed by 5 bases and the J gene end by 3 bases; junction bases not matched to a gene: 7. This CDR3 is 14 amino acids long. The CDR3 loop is CASSDGDRDYEQYF. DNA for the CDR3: TGTGCCAGCAGCGACGGGGACAGAGACTACGAGCAGTACTTC.

CDR3 sequence (DNA): TGCAGCGTTGAAGATGAAACTGTTTACTATGGCTACACCTTC. Protein product: CSVEDETVYYGYTF. The genes are TRBV29-1 and TRBJ1-2; the D is unclear. The CDR3 contains 14 residues. Germline V gene data show CDR1 as SQVTM and CDR2 as ANQGSEA. The V and J ends lost 0 bases and 3 bases respectively, with 11 bases between them.

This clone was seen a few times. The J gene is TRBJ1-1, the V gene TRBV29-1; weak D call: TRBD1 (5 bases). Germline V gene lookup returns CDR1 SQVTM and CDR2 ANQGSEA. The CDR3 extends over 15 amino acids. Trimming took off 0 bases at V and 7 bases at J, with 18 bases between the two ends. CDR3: CSVEDRAALGGEAFF. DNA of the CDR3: TGCAGCGTTGAAGATCGGGCCGCCTTGGGGGGTGAAGCTTTCTTT.

CDR3 sequence reads: CASSVDGAAEAFF. DNA of the CDR3: TGCGCCAGCAGCGTAGACGGCGCGGCTGAAGCTTTCTTT. This rearrangement joins TRBV4-1 to TRBJ1-1; unclear D gene. Trimming took 5 bases from V and 6 from J, leaving 13 bases between them. This CDR3 contains 13 residues. CDR1 and CDR2 from the germline V gene are MGHRA and YSYEKL.

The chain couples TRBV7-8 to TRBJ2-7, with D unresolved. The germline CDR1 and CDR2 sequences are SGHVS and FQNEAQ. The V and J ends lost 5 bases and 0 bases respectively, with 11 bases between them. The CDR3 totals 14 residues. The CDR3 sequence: CASSPDLSSYEQYF. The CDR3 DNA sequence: TGTGCCAGCAGCCCCGACTTAAGCTCCTACGAGCAGTACTTC.

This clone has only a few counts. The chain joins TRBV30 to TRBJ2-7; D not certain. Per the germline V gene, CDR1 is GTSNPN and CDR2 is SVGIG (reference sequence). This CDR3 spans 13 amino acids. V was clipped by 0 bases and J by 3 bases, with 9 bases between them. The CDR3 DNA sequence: TGTGCCTGGAGTGTACTTCCCATCTACGAGCAGTACTTC. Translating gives CAWSVLPIYEQYF.

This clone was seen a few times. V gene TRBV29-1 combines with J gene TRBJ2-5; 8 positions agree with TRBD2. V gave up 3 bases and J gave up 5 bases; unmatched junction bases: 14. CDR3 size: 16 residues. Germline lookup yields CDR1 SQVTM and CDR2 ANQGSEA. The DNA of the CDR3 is TGCAGCGTTGAGGCCCTCCGGGGGGGTCCGTTGGAGACCCAGTACTTC. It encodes CSVEALRGGPLETQYF.

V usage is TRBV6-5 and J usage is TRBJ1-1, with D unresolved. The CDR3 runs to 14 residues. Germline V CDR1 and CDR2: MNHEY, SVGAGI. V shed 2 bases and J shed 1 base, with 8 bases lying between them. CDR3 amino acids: CASSYGEGNTEAFF. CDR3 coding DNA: TGTGCCAGCAGTTACGGGGAGGGGAACACTGAAGCTTTCTTT.

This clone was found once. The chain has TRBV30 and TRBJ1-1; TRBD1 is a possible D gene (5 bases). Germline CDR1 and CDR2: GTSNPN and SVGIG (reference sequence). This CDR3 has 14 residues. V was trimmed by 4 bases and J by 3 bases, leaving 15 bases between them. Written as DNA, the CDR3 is TGTGCCTGGAATATGGTAGGGACCGACACTGAAGCTTTCTTT. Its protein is CAWNMVGTDTEAFF.

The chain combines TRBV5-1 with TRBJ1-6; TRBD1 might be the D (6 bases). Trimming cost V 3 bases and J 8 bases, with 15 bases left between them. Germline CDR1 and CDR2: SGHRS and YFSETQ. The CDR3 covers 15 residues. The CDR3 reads CASSSLQGLDSPLHF. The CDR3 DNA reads TGCGCCAGCAGCTCGCTCCAGGGGCTGGATTCACCCCTCCACTTT.

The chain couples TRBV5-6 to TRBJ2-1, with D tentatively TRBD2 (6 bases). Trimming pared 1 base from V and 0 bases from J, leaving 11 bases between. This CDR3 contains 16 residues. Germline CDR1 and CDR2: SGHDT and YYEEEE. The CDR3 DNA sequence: TGTGCCAGCAGCTTGTCCAGGGACTCCTCCTACAATGAGCAGTTCTTC. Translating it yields CASSLSRDSSYNEQFF.

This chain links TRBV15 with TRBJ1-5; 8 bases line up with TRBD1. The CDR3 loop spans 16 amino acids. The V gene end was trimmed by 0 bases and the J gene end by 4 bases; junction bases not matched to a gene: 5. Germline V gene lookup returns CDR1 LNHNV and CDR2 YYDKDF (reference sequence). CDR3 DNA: TGTGCCACCAGCAGAGATTGGACAGGGAGGAATCAGCCCCAGCATTTT. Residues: CATSRDWTGRNQPQHF. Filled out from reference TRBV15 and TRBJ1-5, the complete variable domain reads DAMVIQNPRYQVTQFGKPVTLSCSQTLNHNVMYWYQQKSSQAPKLLFHYYDKDFNNEADTPDNFQSRRPNTSFCFLDIRSPGLGDTAMYLCATSRDWTGRNQPQHFGDGTRLSIL.

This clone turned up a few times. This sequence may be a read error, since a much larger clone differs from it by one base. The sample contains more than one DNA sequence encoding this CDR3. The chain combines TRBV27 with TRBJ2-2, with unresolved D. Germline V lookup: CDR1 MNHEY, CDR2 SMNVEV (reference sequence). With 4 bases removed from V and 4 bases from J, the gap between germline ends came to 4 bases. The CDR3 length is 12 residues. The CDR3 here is CASSWGTGELFF. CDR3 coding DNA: TGTGCCAGCAGTTGGGGCACCGGGGAGCTGTTTTTT.

The CDR3: CAISEAETQYF. Here the CDR3 DNA reads TGTGCCATCAGTGAGGCAGAGACCCAGTACTTC. The chain links TRBV10-3 to TRBJ2-5; D is unresolved. The CDR3 consists of 11 residues. Germline V CDR1 and CDR2: ENHRY, SYGVKD. Trimming took off 2 bases at V and 4 bases at J, with 2 bases between the two ends.

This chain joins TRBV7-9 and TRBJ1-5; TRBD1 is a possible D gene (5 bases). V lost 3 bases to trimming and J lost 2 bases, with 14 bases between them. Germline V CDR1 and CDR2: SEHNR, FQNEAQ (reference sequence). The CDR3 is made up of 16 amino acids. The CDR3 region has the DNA TGTGCCAGCAGCTTCATGGGGCGGTCTGGCAATCAGCCCCAGCATTTT. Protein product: CASSFMGRSGNQPQHF.

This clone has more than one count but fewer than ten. CDR3 residues: CASSSEAPGELFF. CDR3 DNA sequence: TGTGCCAGCAGCTCGGAAGCCCCCGGGGAGCTGTTTTTT. The chain uses TRBV7-9 and TRBJ2-2; D is unclear. Germline assignment: CDR1 SEHNR and CDR2 FQNEAQ (reference sequence). CDR3 length: 13 residues. V was pared by 4 bases and J by 6 bases, with 9 bases between.